This is a list of T cell receptor beta chains from one sample in a study of T cell repertoires in cytomegalovirus infection. These receptors' targets are unknown. TCRdb reanalysed the reads using MiXCR and keeps one entry per CDR3 protein. The sample carries tens of thousands of distinct CDR3 sequences, 20% to 25% recorded once. Sequenced material: CD8+ T cells from cultured PBMCs, taken from culture after CMV antigen stimulation. All receptors derive from a human donor in good health (CMV status not recorded). Some clones in this sample may be carry-over from other donors' samples. Each CDR3 is given with its conserved first and last residue. D genes are given only for firm matches. Clone size is shown for a subset of rows, as once, few, many or a class of expanded clone.

clone_size j_call v_call d_call cdr3_aa cdr3_nt
few TRBJ2-7 TRBV7-8 NA CASSLEGQVFSYEQYF TGTGCCAGCAGCTTAGAGGGTCAGGTATTCTCCTACGAGCAGTACTTC
NA TRBJ1-2 TRBV27 NA CASSLGGLGRYTF TGTGCCAGCAGTTTAGGCGGCCTCGGGCGCTACACCTTC
NA TRBJ1-2 TRBV7-9 NA CASSSSTANYGYTF TGTGCCAGCAGCTCTTCAACAGCCAATTATGGCTACACCTTC
few TRBJ1-1 TRBV20-1 NA CSPLMAMNTEAFF TGCAGTCCGCTGATGGCGATGAACACTGAAGCTTTCTTT
few TRBJ2-7 TRBV7-2 TRBD1 CAIHGQGGEQYF TGTGCCATCCACGGACAGGGTGGAGAGCAGTACTTC
NA TRBJ2-1 TRBV14 NA CASSLSGPSYNEQFF TGTGCCAGCAGCCTATCGGGACCCTCCTACAATGAGCAGTTCTTC
few TRBJ2-5 TRBV7-9 TRBD1 CASSHGTATPQETQYF TGTGCCAGCAGCCACGGGACAGCTACCCCCCAAGAGACCCAGTACTTC
few TRBJ1-6 TRBV13 NA CASSLGGTHTDSPLHF TGTGCCAGCAGCTTAGGGGGGACACACACGGATTCACCCCTCCACTTT
NA TRBJ1-2 TRBV25-1 NA CASSEGARLYGYTF TGTGCCAGCAGTGAAGGCGCGCGTCTCTATGGCTACACCTTC
NA TRBJ2-1 TRBV3-1 NA CASSPRGSGAYNEQFF TGTGCCAGCAGCCCGCGTGGTAGCGGAGCCTACAATGAGCAGTTCTTC
few TRBJ1-1 TRBV7-2 NA CASSLSSGDNTEAFF TGTGCCAGCAGCTTAAGTTCCGGGGATAACACTGAAGCTTTCTTT
few TRBJ2-1 TRBV7-2 TRBD2 CASSVGLTSGRHEQFF TGTGCCAGCAGCGTGGGCCTGACTAGCGGGAGGCATGAGCAGTTCTTC
NA TRBJ2-5 TRBV7-2 NA CASSSDQGRRETQYF TGTGCCAGCAGCTCCGACCAGGGCCGCAGGGAGACCCAGTACTTC
NA TRBJ1-2 TRBV6-5 NA CATGNGGWGYTF TGTGCCACCGGGAACGGGGGCTGGGGCTACACCTTC
NA TRBJ1-5 TRBV7-2 TRBD1 CASSPGTAYSNQPQHF TGTGCCAGCAGCCCAGGGACAGCGTATAGCAATCAGCCCCAGCATTTT
few TRBJ2-1 TRBV28 NA CAILAPSSYNEQFF TGTGCCATCTTAGCGCCGAGCTCCTACAATGAGCAGTTCTTC
NA TRBJ1-5 TRBV7-9 NA CASSILGGDNQPQHF TGTGCCAGCAGTATCCTAGGCGGAGACAATCAGCCCCAGCATTTT
few TRBJ2-1 TRBV20-1 TRBD2 CSARGPAGGIEQFF TGCAGTGCTAGAGGTCCAGCGGGGGGGATTGAGCAGTTCTTC
NA TRBJ1-1 TRBV7-4 TRBD1 CASSFIGGDTEAFF TGTGCCAGCAGCTTTATAGGGGGCGACACTGAAGCTTTCTTT
NA TRBJ2-2 TRBV6-5 TRBD1 CASSYSDRAGELFF TGTGCCAGCAGTTACTCGGACAGGGCCGGGGAGCTGTTTTTT
NA TRBJ2-7 TRBV7-2 TRBD1 CASSLLLTGGDDEQYF TGTGCCAGCAGCTTACTTCTGACAGGGGGGGACGACGAGCAGTACTTC
NA TRBJ1-5 TRBV6-9 NA CASSYCQPQHF TGTGCCAGCAGTTATTGCCAGCCCCAGCATTTT
few TRBJ2-7 TRBV7-8 TRBD2 CASSSVSGYRYEQYF TGTGCCAGCAGCTCCGTTAGCGGGTACAGGTACGAGCAGTACTTC
NA TRBJ2-5 TRBV5-6 NA CASSLDRDETQYF TGTGCCAGCAGCTTGGACAGGGATGAGACCCAGTACTTC
many TRBJ1-3 TRBV20-1 NA CSARVIGTDFSGNTIYF TGCAGTGCTAGAGTGATAGGAACTGACTTTTCTGGAAACACCATATATTTT
NA TRBJ1-2 TRBV12-3/TRBV12-4 TRBD1 CASSSGQGARENGYTF TGTGCCAGCAGTTCCGGACAGGGGGCAAGGGAAAATGGCTACACCTTC
NA TRBJ2-5 TRBV7-2 TRBD1 CASSLTGAQETQYF TGTGCCAGCAGCTTGACAGGGGCCCAAGAGACCCAGTACTTC
NA TRBJ2-5 TRBV11-2 NA CASSFQGKETQYF TGTGCCAGCAGCTTTCAGGGAAAAGAGACCCAGTACTTC
NA TRBJ2-1 TRBV6-2/TRBV6-3 TRBD2 CASSWEGRARNEQFF TGTGCCAGCAGTTGGGAAGGGAGGGCTCGCAATGAGCAGTTCTTC
NA TRBJ2-7 TRBV7-2 NA CASSPDSGSGYEQYF TGTGCCAGCAGCCCAGACAGTGGGTCGGGCTACGAGCAGTACTTC
many TRBJ2-1 TRBV7-2 NA CASSLGTTHTYNEQFF TGTGCCAGCAGCTTAGGGACCACCCACACTTACAATGAGCAGTTCTTC
NA TRBJ2-3 TRBV20-1 TRBD2 CSARDRGGTQYF TGCAGTGCTAGAGATAGGGGAGGGACGCAGTATTTT
once TRBJ2-7 TRBV6-1 NA CASSEAPTASYEQYF TGTGCCAGCAGTGAAGCCCCGACAGCCTCCTACGAGCAGTACTTC
few TRBJ2-7 TRBV19 NA CASSPRTVYSSYEQYF TGTGCCAGTAGTCCCAGGACAGTATATTCTTCCTACGAGCAGTACTTC
few TRBJ2-1 TRBV27 NA CASSLTSPIHNEQFF TGTGCCAGCAGTTTAACTAGCCCGATCCACAATGAGCAGTTCTTC
NA TRBJ2-7 TRBV7-9 TRBD1 CASSWDRELYEQYF TGTGCCAGCAGCTGGGACAGGGAACTCTACGAGCAGTACTTC
few TRBJ2-1 TRBV11-2 NA CASSHITSIPYNEQFF TGTGCCAGCAGCCACATCACCAGCATCCCCTACAATGAGCAGTTCTTC
NA TRBJ2-7 TRBV7-6 TRBD1 CASSFLTYDRDYEQYF TGTGCCAGCAGCTTCCTTACGTACGACAGGGACTACGAGCAGTACTTC
NA TRBJ1-1 TRBV7-6 TRBD1 CASSLYRGQMNTEAFF TGTGCCAGCAGCTTGTACAGGGGGCAGATGAACACTGAAGCTTTCTTT
NA TRBJ2-1 TRBV27 TRBD2 CASSPGLAFYNEQFF TGTGCCAGCAGTCCCGGACTAGCGTTCTACAATGAGCAGTTCTTC
few TRBJ2-1 TRBV11-2 NA CASSSTSFSYNEQFF TGTGCCAGCAGCTCGACTAGTTTCTCCTACAATGAGCAGTTCTTC
few TRBJ1-5 TRBV5-5 TRBD1 CASSLDPGQGSGQPQHF TGTGCCAGCAGCTTGGATCCGGGACAGGGGAGTGGACAGCCCCAGCATTTT
NA TRBJ2-3 TRBV28 NA CASSPLVGQLDTQYF TGTGCCAGCAGCCCCTTGGTGGGCCAATTAGATACGCAGTATTTT
many TRBJ2-1 TRBV12-3/TRBV12-4 NA CASSLGSRGTTNEQFF TGTGCCAGCAGTTTAGGATCTCGGGGCACAACCAATGAGCAGTTCTTC
NA TRBJ2-2 TRBV6-6 NA CASSQQSTGELFF TGTGCCAGCAGTCAACAGAGCACCGGGGAGCTGTTTTTT
NA TRBJ1-2 TRBV14 NA CASSQDATGSYGYTF TGTGCCAGCAGCCAAGATGCCACAGGGAGCTATGGCTACACCTTC
NA TRBJ2-1 TRBV12-3/TRBV12-4 TRBD2 CASWGGNEQFF TGTGCCAGCTGGGGGGGCAATGAGCAGTTCTTC
few TRBJ2-7 TRBV12-3/TRBV12-4 NA CASSLAVNYEQYF TGTGCCAGCAGTTTAGCGGTGAACTACGAGCAGTACTTC
few TRBJ2-3 TRBV7-9 NA CASSRRPTDTQYF TGTGCCAGCAGCCGACGGCCCACAGATACGCAGTATTTT
few TRBJ2-1 TRBV7-8 TRBD2 CASSEAGGVLLDEQFF TGTGCCAGCAGCGAAGCGGGGGGGGTGCTTTTGGATGAGCAGTTCTTC
NA TRBJ1-4 TRBV7-9 NA CASSYSGQWQREKLFF TGTGCCAGCAGCTACAGTGGACAGTGGCAACGAGAAAAACTGTTTTTT
few TRBJ2-5 TRBV7-9 TRBD2 CASSFGTRSQETQYF TGTGCCAGCAGCTTCGGGACTAGGAGTCAAGAGACCCAGTACTTC